The 29 T cell receptor beta chains given below trace back to one sample, sequenced in a study of OX40 agonist ivuxolimab in advanced cancers. The protocol was immunoSEQ multiplex PCR, while the TCRdb copy is restricted to in-frame clones and leaves out a portion. The sample shows tens of thousands of clones, around 86% of them seen only once. This sample comprised CD4+ or CD8+ T cells sorted from blood, obtained in a trial of the OX40 agonist ivuxolimab. The receptors were gathered from an adult with an advanced solid tumor such as melanoma, head and neck, liver or kidney cancer.

The V gene is TRBV7-9, the J gene TRBJ2-7; TRBD1 might be the D (5 bases). Germline V CDR1 and CDR2: SEHNR, FQNEAQ (reference sequence). With 4 bases removed from V and 6 bases from J, the gap between germline ends came to 13 bases. This CDR3 spans 13 amino acids. CDR3 sequence: CASSYTGEGEQYF. The DNA of the CDR3 is TGTGCCAGCAGCTACACAGGAGAAGGCGAGCAGTACTTC.

The CDR3 bases are TGTGCCAGCAGTCCAAAGGTGACAGGTTTGAATGAGCAGTTCTTC. Translated, it gives CASSPKVTGLNEQFF. The chain employs TRBV27 and TRBJ2-1; perhaps TRBD1 as D (6 bases). Germline CDR1 reads MNHEY; CDR2 reads SMNVEV (reference sequence). The CDR3 runs 15 residues. Trimming removed 5 bases at V and 7 bases at J, with 18 bases between.

The V gene is TRBV4-1, the J gene TRBJ2-7; 10 nucleotides align to TRBD2. The CDR3 runs 14 residues. V was clipped by 4 bases and J by 3 bases; unmatched bases: 3. Germline V gives CDR1 MGHRA, CDR2 YSYEKL. The CDR3 here is CASSPLAGDYEQYV. CDR3 nucleotide sequence: TGCGCCAGCAGCCCGCTAGCGGGGGACTACGAGCAGTACGTC.

The CDR3, as DNA: TGTGCCAGCAGCCTGAAGGGGGTAGTCTACGAGCAGTACTTC. It yields the protein CASSLKGVVYEQYF. The chain carries TRBV5-8 and TRBJ2-7; maybe TRBD1 (6 bases). The CDR3 runs 14 residues. The V gene's germline CDR1 is SGHTS and CDR2 YDEGEE. The V end lost 4 bases, the J end lost 3 bases, and 14 bases lay between the germline ends.

The rearrangement joins TRBV9 to TRBJ2-6; D is unresolved. Germline assignment: CDR1 SGDLS and CDR2 YYNGEE. The length of the CDR3 is 15 residues. Trimming left V 0 bases short and J 0 bases short, with 4 bases between. CDR3 region: CASSVGISGANVLTF. DNA for the CDR3: TGTGCCAGCAGCGTAGGCATCTCTGGGGCCAACGTCCTGACTTTC.

This sequence joins TRBV7-9 and TRBJ2-2; 10 bases fit TRBD1. The V segment lost 0 bases and the J segment 4 bases; nucleotides outside the gene matches: 2. Germline loops: CDR1 SEHNR, CDR2 FQNEAQ (reference sequence). This CDR3 spans 16 amino acids. CDR3 DNA: TGTGCCAGCAGCTTAGCCGGGACAGGGGTCACCGGGGAGCTGTTTTTT. It is translated as CASSLAGTGVTGELFF.

The V gene is TRBV7-2, the J gene TRBJ1-1; D ambiguous. CDR3 size: 14 residues. Germline V gene lookup returns CDR1 SGHTA and CDR2 FQGNSA. Trimming took off 5 bases at V and 4 bases at J, with 14 bases between the two ends. CDR3 protein: CASSASLQLTEAFF. CDR3 sequence (DNA): TGTGCCAGCAGCGCGTCCTTACAGCTCACTGAAGCTTTCTTT.

This chain joins TRBV28 and TRBJ2-7; D uncertain. The V gene's germline CDR1 is MDHEN and CDR2 SYDVKM. The CDR3 is made up of 16 amino acids. Deletions cut 1 base from V and 7 bases from J, with 20 bases between. This CDR3 is CASSLSPWSSLVEQYV. The CDR3 nucleotides are TGTGCCAGCAGTTTATCCCCTTGGTCTTCATTGGTAGAGCAGTACGTC.

V usage is TRBV5-6 and J usage is TRBJ2-3; D might be TRBD2 (6 bases). The V gene's germline CDR1 is SGHDT and CDR2 YYEEEE. The CDR3 contains 17 residues. With 0 bases removed from V and 0 bases from J, the gap between germline ends came to 14 bases. CDR3 coding DNA: TGTGCCAGCAGCTTGGCTGGGGAGGACGCTAGCACAGATACGCAGTATTTT. This codes for CASSLAGEDASTDTQYF.

V usage is TRBV9 and J usage is TRBJ2-7, with TRBD1 matching over 9 bases. The germline V gene has CDR1 SGDLS and CDR2 YYNGEE. The V and J ends lost 0 bases and 3 bases, in that order; junction bases with no gene match: 4. The CDR3 is 15 residues long. The CDR3 nucleotides read TGTGCCAGCAGCGTAGTCGGGACAGGGAACTACGAGCAGTACTTC. Encoded protein: CASSVVGTGNYEQYF. Combining the CDR3 with reference TRBV9 and TRBJ2-7 gives the whole variable domain DSGVTQTPKHLITATGQRVTLRCSPRSGDLSVYWYQQSLDQGLQFLIQYYNGEERAKGNILERFSAQQFPDLHSELNLSSLELGDSALYFCASSVVGTGNYEQYFGPGTRLTVT.

V gene TRBV2 combines with J gene TRBJ1-5; 7 bases map to TRBD1. The J segment lost 9 bases and the V segment lost 4 bases, leaving 15 bases of the junction unmatched. Germline V gene data show CDR1 as SNHLY and CDR2 as FYNNEI. This CDR3 has 16 amino acids. The CDR3 reads CASSAPGTEEGWPQHF. CDR3 DNA: TGTGCCAGCAGTGCCCCTGGGACAGAAGAGGGATGGCCCCAGCATTTT.

The rearrangement joins TRBV27 to TRBJ2-7; D possibly matches TRBD1 or TRBD2 (5 bases each). V lost 2 bases to trimming and J lost 6 bases, with 11 bases between them. The germline gives CDR1 MNHEY, CDR2 SMNVEV (reference sequence). The CDR3 has 13 residues. DNA of the CDR3: TGTGCCAGCAGTTTAGGGGGTGGCGGCGAGCAGTACTTC. This gives the protein CASSLGGGGEQYF.

The chain employs TRBV29-1 and TRBJ2-7; D gene unclear. From germline, CDR1 is SQVTM and CDR2 ANQGSEA. The CDR3 has 10 residues. V lost 7 bases to trimming and J lost 5 bases, with 9 bases between them. In DNA form, the CDR3 reads TGCAGCGCCATGCTGGACGAGCAGTACTTC. It codes for CSAMLDEQYF.

This clone turned up a few times. V is TRBV11-2 and J is TRBJ2-5; tentative D call: TRBD1 (6 bases). Germline CDR1 is SGHAT and CDR2 is FQNNGV. The CDR3 is made up of 14 amino acids. V dropped 4 bases and J dropped 4 bases, with 13 bases sitting between them. The CDR3 loop reads CASSSHTGSETQYF. The CDR3, as DNA: TGTGCCAGCAGCTCACACACAGGGTCAGAGACCCAGTACTTC. Combining the CDR3 with reference TRBV11-2 and TRBJ2-5 gives the whole variable domain EAGVAQSPRYKIIEKRQSVAFWCNPISGHATLYWYQQILGQGPKLLIQFQNNGVVDDSQLPKDRFSAERLKGVDSTLKIQPAKLEDSAVYLCASSSHTGSETQYFGPGTRLLVL.

CDR3 in amino acids: CASSSGTSIPYEQYF. DNA of the CDR3: TGTGCCAGCAGCTCCGGGACTAGCATCCCCTACGAGCAGTACTTC. The J gene is TRBJ2-7, the V gene TRBV7-9; TRBD2 agrees at 9 bases. The CDR3 contains 15 residues. Germline V lookup: CDR1 SEHNR, CDR2 FQNEAQ (reference sequence). With 4 bases clipped from V and 2 bases from J, the junction kept 6 bases outside the gene matches. The variable domain in full, completed from reference TRBV7-9 and TRBJ2-7, reads DTGVSQNPRHKITKRGQNVTFRCDPISEHNRLYWYRQTLGQGPEFLTYFQNEAQLEKSRLLSDRFSAERPKGSFSTLEIQRTEQGDSAMYLCASSSGTSIPYEQYFGPGTRLTVT.

This clone came up a few times. V gene TRBV7-8 combines with J gene TRBJ2-1; 8 bases map to TRBD2. With V trimmed by 2 bases and J by 0 bases, 9 bases remained unmatched. The CDR3 consists of 18 residues. Germline loops: CDR1 SGHVS, CDR2 FQNEAQ. CDR3 coding DNA: TGTGCCAGCAGCTTACCAGGACTAGCTGATAGCTCCTACAATGAGCAGTTCTTC. This gives the protein CASSLPGLADSSYNEQFF.

V is TRBV19 and J is TRBJ2-1; TRBD1 aligns across 8 bases. The CDR3 is 13 amino acids. Germline loops: CDR1 LNHDA, CDR2 SQIVND (reference sequence). V gave up 3 bases and J gave up 10 bases; unmatched junction bases: 5. CDR3 region: CASSILDREEQFF. In DNA form, the CDR3 reads TGTGCCAGTAGTATCTTGGACAGGGAGGAGCAGTTCTTC.

This clone is medium-sized by share. J is TRBJ1-5 and V is TRBV4-1; no clear D. V was trimmed by 4 bases and J by 0 bases, leaving 10 bases between them. The CDR3 covers 15 residues. Germline CDR1 reads MGHRA; CDR2 reads YSYEKL. The CDR3 nucleotides read TGCGCCAGCAGCCGGTCGGATAATAGCAATCAGCCCCAGCATTTT. Translating it yields CASSRSDNSNQPQHF.

This clone has only one observation. The chain recombines TRBV19 with TRBJ2-7; D gene ambiguous. Trimming took off 5 bases at V and 2 bases at J, with 10 bases between the two ends. This CDR3 region has 13 residues. The germline CDR1 and CDR2 sequences are LNHDA and SQIVND (reference sequence). The CDR3 coding sequence is TGTGCCAGTAGTCCCGGATTCACCTACGAGCAGTACGTC. It is translated as CASSPGFTYEQYV.

J is TRBJ1-1 and V is TRBV2; maybe TRBD1 (5 bases). The CDR3 has 15 residues. The V gene's germline CDR1 is SNHLY and CDR2 FYNNEI. Trimming left V 2 bases short and J 6 bases short, with 16 bases between. CDR3 bases: TGTGCCAGCAGTGAACCTTCGGACACCTCGGCTGAAGCTTTCTTT. Its translation is CASSEPSDTSAEAFF.

This sequence joins TRBV7-7 and TRBJ2-5, with D possibly TRBD2 on 5 matching bases. Germline V CDR1 and CDR2: SSHAT, FNYEAQ (reference sequence). CDR3 size: 15 residues. Trimming took off 1 base at V and 5 bases at J, with 14 bases between the two ends. CDR3 sequence (DNA): TGTGCCAGCAGCTTAGAACCGGGGAATTTGGAGACCCAGTACTTC. Translated, it gives CASSLEPGNLETQYF.

The gene calls are TRBV19 and TRBJ2-1; D is perhaps TRBD1 (6 bases). This CDR3 spans 15 amino acids. CDR1 and CDR2 from the germline V gene are LNHDA and SQIVND (reference sequence). V dropped 5 bases and J dropped 3 bases, with 14 bases sitting between them. The CDR3 nucleotides are TGTGCCAGTAGTCCTGTGCCAGGGGTCTACAATGAGCAGTTCTTC. Translation gives CASSPVPGVYNEQFF.

This chain connects TRBV29-1 to TRBJ2-5, with TRBD1 identical over 8 bases. V was clipped by 6 bases and J by 5 bases; unmatched bases: 11. The CDR3 length is 14 residues. Per the germline V gene, CDR1 is SQVTM and CDR2 is ANQGSEA. In DNA form, the CDR3 reads TGCAGCGTACCGGACAGGGCGCGAGAGGAGACCCAGTACTTC. This sequence encodes CSVPDRAREETQYF.

The V and J genes are TRBV7-8 and TRBJ2-5; 10 nucleotides match TRBD2. The J call is uncertain, as TRBJ2-7 better fits the DNA end. The CDR3 length is 15 residues. The germline CDR1 and CDR2 sequences are SGHVS and FQNEAQ. CDR3 sequence reads: CASSLGRTSGSEQYF. Here the CDR3 DNA reads TGTGCCAGCAGCTTAGGAAGGACTAGCGGATCCGAGCAGTACTTC.

The chain is built from TRBV7-6 and TRBJ1-1; D gene uncertain. CDR3 size: 13 residues. The germline V gene has CDR1 SGHVS and CDR2 FNYEAQ. Trimming pared 5 bases from V and 1 base from J, leaving 8 bases between. Here the CDR3 reads CASSHSQNTEAFF. DNA of the CDR3: TGTGCCAGCAGCCACAGCCAGAACACTGAAGCTTTCTTT.

The rearrangement links TRBV13 to TRBJ2-7, with 10 bases lining up with TRBD1. CDR1 PRHDT and CDR2 FYEKMQ come from the germline V gene (reference sequence). The ends lost 3 bases at V and 5 bases at J; junction bases unmatched: 4. This CDR3 is built from 14 residues. CDR3 in DNA: TGTGCCAGCAGCTTGGGACAGGGGAGCCACGAGCAGTACGTC. Translating gives CASSLGQGSHEQYV.

The CDR3, as DNA: TGTGCCAGCAGCCTCGGGGGGTTAAGCTACAATGAGCAGTTCTTC. It is translated as CASSLGGLSYNEQFF. The chain joins TRBV11-2 to TRBJ2-1, with TRBD2 matching over 7 bases. Germline CDR1 is SGHAT and CDR2 is FQNNGV. The CDR3 totals 15 residues. V lost 5 bases to trimming and J lost 3 bases; unmatched junction nucleotides: 7.

This clone was counted a single time. V and J are TRBV4-3 and TRBJ1-1; D gene unclear. Germline V gene data show CDR1 as LGHNA and CDR2 as YSLEER. V was clipped by 1 base and J by 3 bases, with 9 bases between them. The length of the CDR3 is 14 residues. CDR3 amino acids: CASSQGWVDTEAFF. The CDR3 nucleotides read TGCGCCAGCAGCCAAGGCTGGGTGGACACTGAAGCTTTCTTT.

CDR3 DNA: TGTGCTGTGGGTGGGGGCCTCCCCGAGCAGTACTTC. Translated, it gives CAVGGGLPEQYF. The chain has TRBV11-2 and TRBJ2-7; D possibly corresponds to TRBD1 (6 bases). The CDR3 spans 12 residues. From germline, CDR1 is SGHAT and CDR2 FQNNGV.